The 16 T cell receptor beta chains presented below share a single source sample, sequenced in a study of PD-1 blockade in classical Hodgkin lymphoma (dated by TCRdb to about 2020). Reading the label with the study, this specimen's time point is: cycle 4 day 1 (C4D1), after less than 7 weeks of nivolumab. Every trial patient had relapsed following autologous stem cell transplantation, and prior brentuximab vedotin exposure was what differed among cohorts A, B and C. A Miltenyi CD4+ T cell isolation kit was used for magnetic negative selection to purify CD4+ T cells from thawed PBMCs. The library was produced with the immunoSEQ multiplex PCR assay. TCRdb retrieved this table from immuneACCESS and kept in-frame rearrangements only. Not all clones are present; in checked studies, unresolved V genes account for under half, and no reason is known for the remainder. Across this sample there are 34,000 or so clones, with about 90% seen only once. The top ten hold roughly 0.29% of the sample.

Material: CD4+ T cells from blood, obtained before the fourth cycle of nivolumab. Source of these receptors: a human donor with classical Hodgkin lymphoma.

The chain employs TRBV27 and TRBJ1-2, with D possibly being TRBD1 (6 bases). Germline V gene sequence: CDR1 MNHEY, CDR2 SMNVEV (reference sequence). This CDR3 region has 16 residues. Trimming stripped 6 bases from V and 5 bases from J, with 22 bases between. DNA of the CDR3: TGTGCCAGCAGGGATCCACAGGGTCCTGGAGGGTATGGCTACACCTTC. Its translation is CASRDPQGPGGYGYTF.

The chain uses TRBV27 and TRBJ2-3; 8 bases agree with TRBD1. From germline, CDR1 is MNHEY and CDR2 SMNVEV (reference sequence). This CDR3 is built from 17 residues. J lost 5 bases, V lost 6 bases, and 16 bases had no gene match. The CDR3 spells CASRKGVGRGQVDTQYF. CDR3 sequence (DNA): TGTGCCAGCAGAAAGGGTGTCGGCAGGGGGCAGGTAGATACGCAGTATTTT.

The CDR3 region is CASKESQGGNTEAFF. CDR3 coding DNA: TGTGCCAGCAAGGAATCCCAGGGAGGGAACACTGAAGCTTTCTTT. The V and J genes are TRBV6-5 and TRBJ1-1, with D maybe TRBD1 (5 bases). The CDR3 has 15 residues. Between the trimmed V and J ends, which lost 7 bases and 1 base, there was a span of 16 bases. Germline V gene data show CDR1 as MNHEY and CDR2 as SVGAGI.

The rearrangement uses TRBV5-1 and TRBJ1-2; D gene ambiguous. V was shortened by 0 bases and J by 4 bases, with 7 bases between the two germline ends. Germline assignment: CDR1 SGHRS and CDR2 YFSETQ. CDR3 length: 13 amino acids. This chain's CDR3 is CASSLDASYGYTF. The CDR3 region has the DNA TGCGCCAGCAGCTTGGACGCCAGCTATGGCTACACCTTC.

This chain uses TRBV28 with TRBJ2-1; 8 nucleotides match TRBD1. CDR1 is MDHEN and CDR2 is SYDVKM in the germline V gene. With 3 bases clipped from V and 5 bases from J, the junction kept 6 bases outside the gene matches. The CDR3 extends over 15 amino acids. CDR3 in DNA: TGTGCCAGCAGTTTTCTCGACAGGGGACACAATGAGCAGTTCTTC. Residues: CASSFLDRGHNEQFF.

The CDR3 DNA is TGTGCTAGTGGCCCCTACTTGGCGGCGGGTGGGGTCGATGAGCAGTTCTTC. This gives the protein CASGPYLAAGGVDEQFF. V usage is TRBV12-5 and J usage is TRBJ2-1, with D tentatively TRBD2 (5 bases). The germline V gene encodes CDR1 LGHNT and CDR2 FRNRAP. Trimming stripped 6 bases from V and 8 bases from J, with 26 bases between. The CDR3 is made up of 17 amino acids.

The chain is built from TRBV5-1 and TRBJ2-7; 8 bases line up with TRBD2. The V gene's germline CDR1 is SGHRS and CDR2 YFSETQ. This CDR3 has 20 residues. V was clipped by 1 base and J by 4 bases; unmatched bases: 22. For the CDR3, the DNA is TGCGCCAGCAGCTTGTGGACCCGGAACCTAGCGGGCCCAAACCCTTACGAGCAGTACTTC. Protein: CASSLWTRNLAGPNPYEQYF. Filled out from reference TRBV5-1 and TRBJ2-7, the complete variable domain reads KAGVTQTPRYLIKTRGQQVTLSCSPISGHRSVSWYQQTPGQGLQFLFEYFSETQRNKGNFPGRFSGRQFSNSRSEMNVSTLELGDSALYLCASSLWTRNLAGPNPYEQYFGPGTRLTVT.

This chain links TRBV27 with TRBJ1-1; D ambiguous. With 1 base removed from V and 5 bases from J, the gap between germline ends came to 14 bases. The germline CDR1 and CDR2 sequences are MNHEY and SMNVEV (reference sequence). This CDR3 region has 15 residues. The CDR3 DNA is TGTGCCAGCAGTTTATGGGCAGCCCCGCGGACTGAAGCTTTCTTT. Translating it yields CASSLWAAPRTEAFF.

CDR3 sequence reads: CASSSWTGHGGTQYF. The CDR3 coding sequence is TGTGCCAGCAGCTCGTGGACAGGTCACGGGGGGACCCAGTACTTC. This chain links TRBV11-3 with TRBJ2-5, with D perhaps TRBD1 (7 bases). The CDR3 has 15 amino acids. Germline V gene lookup returns CDR1 SGHNT and CDR2 YENEEA. V lost 4 bases and J 7 bases, leaving 19 bases between the germline ends.

V usage is TRBV6-1 and J usage is TRBJ2-7; D perhaps matches TRBD2 (5 bases). V was clipped by 1 base and J by 0 bases, with 16 bases between them. The CDR3 has 17 residues. Germline CDR1 MNHNS, CDR2 SASEGT. CDR3 nucleotide sequence: TGTGCCAGCAGTGAAGGACGGACCCCGGGATACTCCTACGAGCAGTACTTC. Its translation: CASSEGRTPGYSYEQYF.

V usage is TRBV20-1 and J usage is TRBJ1-2; a possible D gene is TRBD1 (5 bases). The V end was cut by 2 bases, the J end by 6 bases, with 7 bases between. Germline V gives CDR1 DFQATT, CDR2 SNEGSKA (reference sequence). This CDR3 contains 11 residues. The CDR3 sequence: CSARRGDGYTF. CDR3 in DNA: TGCAGTGCTAGACGGGGGGATGGCTACACCTTC.

The sample holds a few counts of this clone. This rearrangement joins TRBV25-1 to TRBJ1-2; D not resolved. V dropped 6 bases and J dropped 5 bases, with 13 bases sitting between them. Germline loops: CDR1 MGHDK, CDR2 SYGVNS. The CDR3 has 13 amino acids. CDR3: CASRETGGYGYTF. CDR3 bases: TGTGCCAGCAGAGAGACGGGAGGGTATGGCTACACCTTC.

The V call is TRBV6-5, the J call TRBJ2-7, with D possibly matching TRBD2 (6 bases). Trimming stripped 8 bases from V and 5 bases from J, with 10 bases between. CDR1 MNHEY and CDR2 SVGAGI come from the germline V gene. The CDR3 is 11 residues long. This CDR3 is CASGRGHEQYF. The CDR3 coding sequence is TGTGCCAGCGGGCGGGGCCACGAGCAGTACTTC.

The rearrangement uses TRBV6-1 and TRBJ2-7; TRBD1 matches at 12 bases. The germline V gene encodes CDR1 MNHNS and CDR2 SASEGT. V dropped 4 bases and J dropped 2; count of bases not matched to a gene: 3. The CDR3 extends over 15 amino acids. In nucleotides, the CDR3 is TGTGCCAGCAGTGGGGGGACAGGGGGCCCCTACGAGCAGTACTTC. It codes for CASSGGTGGPYEQYF.

In nucleotides, the CDR3 is TGTGCCAGCAGCCGCGGGGATGGGAATGAGCAGTTCTTC. This gives the protein CASSRGDGNEQFF. This chain uses TRBV6-5 with TRBJ2-1; perhaps TRBD2 as D (6 bases). CDR3 length equals 13 residues. The V end lost 6 bases, the J end lost 7 bases, and 13 bases lay between the germline ends. The V gene's germline CDR1 is MNHEY and CDR2 SVGAGI.

The J gene is TRBJ2-5, the V gene TRBV12-5; 14 bases agree with TRBD2. Losses at the gene ends were 0 bases for V and 5 bases for J; bases not matched to a gene: 11. The CDR3 has 19 residues. Germline loops: CDR1 LGHNT, CDR2 FRNRAP. CDR3 protein: CASGLVRLAGGPLGETQYF. The CDR3 DNA sequence: TGTGCTAGTGGTTTGGTACGACTAGCGGGAGGGCCGTTGGGGGAGACCCAGTACTTC.